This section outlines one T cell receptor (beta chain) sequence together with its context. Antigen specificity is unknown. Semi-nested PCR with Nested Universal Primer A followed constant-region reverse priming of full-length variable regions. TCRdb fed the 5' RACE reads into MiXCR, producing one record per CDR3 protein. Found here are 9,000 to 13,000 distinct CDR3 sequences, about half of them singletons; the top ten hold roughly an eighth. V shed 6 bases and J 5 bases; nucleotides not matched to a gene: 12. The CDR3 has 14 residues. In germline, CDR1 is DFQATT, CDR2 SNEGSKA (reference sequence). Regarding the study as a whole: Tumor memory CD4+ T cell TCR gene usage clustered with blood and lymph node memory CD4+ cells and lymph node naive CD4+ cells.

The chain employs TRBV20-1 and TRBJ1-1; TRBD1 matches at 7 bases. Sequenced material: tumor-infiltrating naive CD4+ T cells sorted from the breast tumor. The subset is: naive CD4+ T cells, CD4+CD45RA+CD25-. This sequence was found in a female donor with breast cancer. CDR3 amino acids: CSAATGTAGTEAFF. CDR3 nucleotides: TGCAGTGCCGCTACAGGGACAGCAGGGACTGAAGCTTTCTTT.